This is a list of T cell receptor beta chains from one sample in a study of shared clonotypes between healthy human individuals. Sequencing was performed with immunoSEQ multiplex PCR; in TCRdb, only in-frame clones are kept and a portion is missing. The sample has hundreds of thousands of clones, 90% to 95% seen once. The material sequenced was naive CD8+ T cells sorted from blood. These receptor sequences come from a man aged 25-45 years in good health. The CDR3 runs from the conserved cysteine through the conserved F or W. The D gene is left open where the match is weak. Size is stated for part of the rows, as once, few or many counts, or as a class when the clone is expanded.

TRBV27	-	TRBD2	TRBJ2-2	CASRSGGAGELFF	TGTGCCAGCAGATCGGGGGGGGCCGGGGAGCTGTTTTTT
TRBV11-1	-	TRBD2	TRBJ2-1	CASSLLADEQFF	TGTGCCAGCAGCTTACTAGCGGATGAGCAGTTCTTC
TRBV21-1	-	-	TRBJ1-3	CASSSGRRAGGNTIYF	TGTGCCAGCAGCTCCGGGAGAAGGGCAGGTGGAAACACCATATATTTT
TRBV4-1	-	-	TRBJ1-5	CASSQERQVDSNQPQHF	TGCGCCAGCAGCCAAGAAAGACAGGTCGATAGCAATCAGCCCCAGCATTTT
TRBV7-9	-	-	TRBJ1-1	CASSFDTEAFF	TGTGCCAGCAGCTTTGACACTGAAGCTTTCTTT
TRBV13	-	-	TRBJ2-1	CASSLTGVDNEQFF	TGTGCCAGCAGCTTAACGGGAGTCGATAATGAGCAGTTCTTC
TRBV11-3	-	-	TRBJ2-4	CASSSRDSNIQYF	TGTGCCAGCAGCTCACGGGACTCAAACATTCAGTACTTC
TRBV11-2	-	TRBD2	TRBJ2-1	CASSIDGLAGGLRAEEQFF	TGTGCCAGCAGCATAGACGGACTAGCGGGAGGGCTGCGAGCTGAAGAGCAGTTCTTC
TRBV7-2	few	TRBD1	TRBJ2-5	CASSRDRQETQYF	TGTGCCAGCAGCCGGGACAGACAAGAGACCCAGTACTTC
TRBV5-5	-	-	TRBJ2-3	CASSLGPQGIGTDTQYF	TGTGCCAGCAGCTTGGGTCCGCAGGGGATAGGCACAGATACGCAGTATTTT
TRBV7-9	-	TRBD1	TRBJ2-3	CASSLGGQANTDTQYF	TGTGCCAGCAGCTTAGGCGGACAGGCTAATACAGATACGCAGTATTTT
TRBV30	-	-	TRBJ1-1	CAWSESTDKGPEAFF	TGTGCCTGGAGTGAGTCCACCGACAAAGGGCCTGAAGCTTTCTTT
TRBV19	-	-	TRBJ2-7	CASSPGLGYEQYF	TGTGCCAGTAGTCCAGGACTTGGGTACGAGCAGTACTTC
TRBV29-1	-	-	TRBJ2-5	CSVTEHPEEETQYF	TGCAGCGTTACCGAACACCCGGAGGAGGAGACCCAGTACTTC
TRBV6-1	-	-	TRBJ1-5	CASSEGGLSNQPQHF	TGTGCCAGCAGTGAAGGCGGGCTTAGCAATCAGCCCCAGCATTTT
TRBV5-5	-	-	TRBJ2-7	CASSLPGEAYEQYF	TGTGCCAGCAGCTTGCCAGGTGAGGCCTACGAGCAGTACTTC
TRBV4-1	-	TRBD2	TRBJ2-1	CASSQDSRAGGYNEQFF	TGCGCCAGCAGCCAAGATTCCCGAGCGGGAGGCTACAATGAGCAGTTCTTC
TRBV28	-	-	TRBJ1-1	CASSSGPNTEAFF	TGTGCCAGCAGTTCTGGACCGAACACTGAAGCTTTCTTT
TRBV7-3	-	TRBD2	TRBJ2-3	CASSLTASGSTTDTQYF	TGTGCCAGCAGCTTAACGGCTAGCGGGAGCACCACAGATACGCAGTATTTT
TRBV19	-	-	TRBJ2-7	CASSTYDREVQYF	TGTGCCAGTAGCACATACGACAGGGAGGTGCAGTACTTC
TRBV11-1	-	TRBD1	TRBJ1-4	CASSLSTDRRGEKLFF	TGTGCCAGCAGCTTATCCACGGACAGGCGTGGTGAAAAACTGTTTTTT
TRBV7-3	-	-	TRBJ2-7	CASSQPGSSYEQYF	TGTGCCAGCAGCCAACCGGGGAGCTCCTACGAGCAGTACTTC
TRBV5-8	-	-	TRBJ1-1	CASSWTKDPIEHEAFF	TGTGCCAGCAGCTGGACGAAGGATCCGATAGAGCATGAAGCTTTCTTT
TRBV19	-	TRBD1	TRBJ2-3	CASIGPGQVDHTQYF	TGTGCCAGTATTGGACCGGGACAGGTGGATCATACGCAGTATTTT
TRBV6-1	-	-	TRBJ2-7	CASSEAGGVWYEQYF	TGTGCCAGCAGTGAAGCTGGAGGTGTCTGGTACGAGCAGTACTTC
TRBV7-3	once	TRBD1	TRBJ1-1	CASSFRDRGTEAFF	TGTGCCAGCAGCTTCCGGGACAGGGGCACTGAAGCTTTCTTT
TRBV6-6	-	TRBD1	TRBJ1-2	CATAIPTGYYGYTF	TGTGCCACCGCAATTCCGACAGGGTACTATGGCTACACCTTC
TRBV14	-	TRBD2	TRBJ2-7	CASSQGTSGRYEQYF	TGTGCCAGCAGCCAAGGGACTAGCGGCCGCTACGAGCAGTACTTC
TRBV5-5	-	-	TRBJ2-1	CASSPFGSSSYNEQFF	TGTGCCAGCAGCCCCTTCGGGAGTAGCTCCTACAATGAGCAGTTCTTC
TRBV28	-	-	TRBJ2-7	CASSSTGTQSYEQYF	TGTGCCAGCAGTTCTACCGGGACACAATCCTACGAGCAGTACTTC
TRBV29-1	-	-	TRBJ2-1	CSTMPGSYNEQFF	TGCAGCACCATGCCCGGGTCCTACAATGAGCAGTTCTTC
TRBV19	once	TRBD2	TRBJ2-1	CASGGGEQFF	TGTGCCAGTGGGGGGGGTGAGCAGTTCTTC
TRBV27	-	-	TRBJ1-2	CASSPIGRANYGYTF	TGTGCCAGCAGTCCTATCGGAAGAGCTAACTATGGCTACACCTTC
TRBV9	-	-	TRBJ2-1	CASSPEGSINYNEQFF	TGTGCCAGCAGCCCCGAAGGTAGCATTAACTACAATGAGCAGTTCTTC
TRBV7-6	few	-	TRBJ2-1	CASSPVRLDNEQFF	TGTGCCAGCAGCCCGGTCAGACTTGACAATGAGCAGTTCTTC
TRBV7-8	-	-	TRBJ2-1	CASSLAGAYNEQFF	TGTGCCAGCAGCTTAGCGGGGGCTTACAATGAGCAGTTCTTC
TRBV4-3	-	TRBD1	TRBJ2-1	CASSQDGTGPYNEQFF	TGCGCCAGCAGCCAAGATGGGACAGGGCCCTACAATGAGCAGTTCTTC
TRBV27	-	-	TRBJ2-1	CASSLSVLNEQFF	TGTGCCAGCAGTTTATCGGTATTAAATGAGCAGTTCTTC
TRBV5-4	-	-	TRBJ2-7	CASSFSETRQYF	TGTGCCAGCAGCTTTTCGGAGACTCGGCAGTACTTC
TRBV11-2	once	TRBD1	TRBJ2-3	CASSLDPTGGYADTQYF	TGTGCCAGCAGCTTAGATCCGACAGGGGGATACGCAGATACGCAGTATTTT
TRBV19	-	TRBD2	TRBJ2-1	CASSTSPAGAFDEQFF	TGTGCCAGTAGTACGTCCCCAGCGGGAGCCTTCGATGAGCAGTTCTTC
TRBV28	-	-	TRBJ2-3	CASSWALDTQYF	TGTGCCAGCAGTTGGGCGCTAGATACGCAGTATTTT
TRBV11-2	-	TRBD1	TRBJ2-2	CASSPRDSATNTGELFF	TGTGCCAGCAGCCCAAGGGACAGCGCAACGAACACCGGGGAGCTGTTTTTT
TRBV19	-	-	TRBJ1-2	CASSIIGELWGYTF	TGTGCCAGTAGTATTATCGGCGAACTGTGGGGCTACACCTTC
TRBV7-3	-	TRBD1	TRBJ1-5	CASSKRPGQGGYSNQPQHF	TGTGCCAGCAGCAAGAGGCCGGGACAGGGGGGATATAGCAATCAGCCCCAGCATTTT
TRBV29-1	-	-	TRBJ2-7	CSVVGPKSYEQYF	TGCAGCGTAGTTGGACCGAAGTCCTACGAGCAGTACTTC
TRBV10-1	once	-	TRBJ1-1	CASSGADTFEAFF	TGCGCCAGCAGTGGGGCAGACACTTTTGAAGCTTTCTTT